What follows is one T cell receptor (beta chain) and its context. This clone was recorded only once. Its antigen remains undetermined. No per-base quality is available; no much larger clone lies one base away. Synthetic TCR analog templates were spiked into each PCR so that absolute template abundance could be estimated from read counts. The immunoSEQ assay used bias-controlled V and J gene primers to amplify TCRbeta CDR3 regions from genomic DNA. Sequencing of rearranged TCRbeta segments was done at approximately 20X coverage. The authors' analysis ran thus. Sequencing errors were corrected by clustering and CDR3s were annotated against IMGT to assign V, D and J genes. Out-of-frame and stop-codon sequences were excluded, and only productive TCRbeta rearrangements were used in downstream analyses. Clonality was computed as one minus Shannon entropy normalized by the log of the number of unique productive sequences. Fisher's exact test with Benjamini-Hochberg correction, at a threshold of adjusted p below 0.01, was used to find clones that differed between time points or between blood and tumor. The clones in this table, taken by TCRdb from immuneACCESS, are in-frame only. Not every clone is retained; where verified, under half of the shortfall comes from an unresolved V gene, and the cause of the rest is unknown. From that table come the V and J calls and clone size; the DNA was used to work out D and trimming. In all, the sample holds roughly 63,000 clones, and about 76% of those were seen once. The ten largest clones add up to 3.2% of the sample.

Its CDR3 holds 11 amino acids, cysteine through phenylalanine. This entry keeps only the CDR3 DNA: 33 bases, framed from base 1. At the junction V is shortened by 7 bases and J by 3 bases, with 7 bases in between. Via the germline V gene, CDR1 is SNHLY and CDR2 FYNNEI. The time point label, read with the paper, signifies: pretreatment peripheral blood. A total of under 30 patients with locally advanced or metastatic urothelial carcinoma, treated at Memorial Sloan Kettering on a trial protocol, made up the cohort. Peripheral blood mononuclear cells were collected pretreatment and during treatment, with between 1 and 8 total time points obtained per patient. The Qiagen DNeasy Blood extraction kit was used to purify genomic DNA from total PBMCs and tumor samples. PBMCs were collected pretreatment and during treatment and were isolated and stored as previously described. This sample was included in a study of PD-L1 blockade in urothelial cancer (dated by TCRdb to about 2017). For the study in its entirety: Every patient began therapy at some point between 2013 and 2015 and was given atezolizumab 1,200 mg intravenously every 3 weeks. About 85% of the roughly 30 patients were males with bladder-origin urothelial cancer, and about 60% of the roughly 30 reported a prior smoking history. Patients had an ECOG performance status of 0 or 1 and had received between 0 and 3 prior chemotherapy regimens. Blood samples were analyzed 3 weeks after the start of treatment (second dose) and 6 weeks after the start of treatment. Blood samples yielded a median of around 150,000 T cells and tens of thousands of unique TCRs, with median clonality approximately 0.08. Somatic, immune and clinical correlates of response to PD-L1 blockade with atezolizumab in urothelial cancer were the focus of an exploratory multi-omic analysis. Pretreatment tumor samples, along with matched peripheral blood serially collected before and after atezolizumab treatment, were subjected to TCR sequencing. Durable clinical benefit was defined as a progression-free survival longer than 6 months, and TCR features were additionally tested against progression-free survival and overall survival. Whole exome sequencing and RNA sequencing of pretreatment tumors were performed alongside TCR sequencing in the same patients. Roughly 10 patients achieved durable clinical benefit and around 19 did not. Around 29 patients had pretreatment blood TCR-seq, some 25 had at least one posttreatment blood collection, and some 25 had tumor TCR-seq. The study at large found these results: At 3 weeks after the start of treatment, tumor-associated TCR clones in peripheral blood had expanded more in patients with durable benefit (n ≈ 24, p = 0.022). A pretreatment peripheral blood TCR clonality below the median was linked to improved progression-free and overall survival. Because the sample size was small (n ≈ 27) and many of the analyses were exploratory, the results are meant to be hypothesis-generating.

This sequence uses TRBV2 and TRBJ2-7; no D segment can be confidently identified. The sample in question was PBMCs, obtained around atezolizumab (anti-PD-L1) treatment. This TCR was sampled from an older man with urothelial cancer. The DNA is TGTGCCAGCACCCCTTACTACGAGCAGTACTTC. This gives the protein CASTPYYEQYF. Extended through the reference TRBV2 and TRBJ2-7 proteins, this CDR3 yields the full variable domain: EPEVTQTPSHQVTQMGQEVILRCVPISNHLYFYWYRQILGQKVEFLVSFYNNEISEKSEIFDDQFSVERPDGSNFTLKIRSTKLEDSAMYFCASTPYYEQYFGPGTRLTVT.